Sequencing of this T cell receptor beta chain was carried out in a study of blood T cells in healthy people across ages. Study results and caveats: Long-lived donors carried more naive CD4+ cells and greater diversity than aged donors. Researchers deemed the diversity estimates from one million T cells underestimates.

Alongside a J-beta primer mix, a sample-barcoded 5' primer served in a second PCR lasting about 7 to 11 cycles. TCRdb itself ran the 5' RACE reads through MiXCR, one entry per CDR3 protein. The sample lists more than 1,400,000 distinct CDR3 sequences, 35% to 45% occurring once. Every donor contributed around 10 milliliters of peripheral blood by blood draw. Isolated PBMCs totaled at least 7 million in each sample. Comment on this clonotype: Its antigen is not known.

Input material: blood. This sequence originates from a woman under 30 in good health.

The CDR3 DNA reads TGTGCCAGCAGCTTAGACAGATGGGACACAGATACGCAGTATTTT. As protein: CASSLDRWDTDTQYF. The chain has TRBV11-2 and TRBJ2-3, with D hard to call. The CDR3 extends over 15 amino acids. Looked up from germline, CDR1 is SGHAT and CDR2 is FQNNGV. The V and J ends lost 0 bases and 2 bases respectively, with 9 bases between them.